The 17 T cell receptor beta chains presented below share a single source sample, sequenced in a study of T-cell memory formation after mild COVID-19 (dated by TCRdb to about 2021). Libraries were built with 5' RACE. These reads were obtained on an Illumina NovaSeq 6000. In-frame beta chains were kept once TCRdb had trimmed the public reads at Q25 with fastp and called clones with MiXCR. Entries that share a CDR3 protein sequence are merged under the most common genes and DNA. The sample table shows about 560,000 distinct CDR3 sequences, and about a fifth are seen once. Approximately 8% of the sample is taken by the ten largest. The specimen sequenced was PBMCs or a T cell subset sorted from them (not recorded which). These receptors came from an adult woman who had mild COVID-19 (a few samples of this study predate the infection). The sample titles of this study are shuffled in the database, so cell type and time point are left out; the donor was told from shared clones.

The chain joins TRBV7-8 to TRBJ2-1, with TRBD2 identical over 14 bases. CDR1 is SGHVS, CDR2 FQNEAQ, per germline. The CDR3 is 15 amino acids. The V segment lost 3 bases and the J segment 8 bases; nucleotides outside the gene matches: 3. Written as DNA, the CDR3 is TGTGCCAGCAGCTTGGGGACTAGCGGGGGATATGAGCAGTTCTTC. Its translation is CASSLGTSGGYEQFF.

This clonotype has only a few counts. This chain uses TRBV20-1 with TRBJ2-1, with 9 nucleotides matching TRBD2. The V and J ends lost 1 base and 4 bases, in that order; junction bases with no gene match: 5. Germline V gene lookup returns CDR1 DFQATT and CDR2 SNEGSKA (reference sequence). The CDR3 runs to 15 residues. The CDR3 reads CSARVPSGNYNEQFF. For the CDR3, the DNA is TGCAGTGCTAGAGTGCCTAGCGGGAATTACAATGAGCAGTTCTTC.

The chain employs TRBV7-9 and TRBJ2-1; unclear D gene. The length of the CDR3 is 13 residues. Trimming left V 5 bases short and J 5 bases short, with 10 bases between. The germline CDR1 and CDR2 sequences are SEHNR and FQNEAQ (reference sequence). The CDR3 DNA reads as TGTGCCAGCAGCCTCCGGGCCGACAATGAGCAGTTCTTC. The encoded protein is CASSLRADNEQFF.

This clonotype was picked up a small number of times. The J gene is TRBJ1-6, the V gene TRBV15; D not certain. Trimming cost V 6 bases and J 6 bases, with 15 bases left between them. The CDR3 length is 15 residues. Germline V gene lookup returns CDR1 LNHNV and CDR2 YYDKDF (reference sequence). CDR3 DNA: TGTGCCACCAGGTCCGAATTGAGTGGTAATTCACCCCTCCACTTT. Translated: CATRSELSGNSPLHF.

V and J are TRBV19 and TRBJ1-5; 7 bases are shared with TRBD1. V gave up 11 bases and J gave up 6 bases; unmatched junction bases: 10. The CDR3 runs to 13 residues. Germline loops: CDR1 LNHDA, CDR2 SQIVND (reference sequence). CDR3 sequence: CAGRQGMGQPQHF. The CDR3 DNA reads TGTGCCGGACGACAGGGAATGGGTCAGCCCCAGCATTTT.

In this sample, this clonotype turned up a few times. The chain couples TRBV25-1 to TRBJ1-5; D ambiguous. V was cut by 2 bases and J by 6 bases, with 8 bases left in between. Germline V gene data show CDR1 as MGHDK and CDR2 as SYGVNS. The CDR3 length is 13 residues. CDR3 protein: CASSENGGQPQHF. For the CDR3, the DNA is TGTGCCAGCAGTGAAAACGGAGGTCAGCCCCAGCATTTT.

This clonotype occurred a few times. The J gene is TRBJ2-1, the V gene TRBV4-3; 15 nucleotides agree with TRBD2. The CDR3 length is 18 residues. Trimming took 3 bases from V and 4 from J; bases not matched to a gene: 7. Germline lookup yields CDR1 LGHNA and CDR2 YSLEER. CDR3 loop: CASSQGLAGGWGYNEQFF. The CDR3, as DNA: TGCGCCAGCAGCCAGGGACTAGCGGGAGGATGGGGTTACAATGAGCAGTTCTTC.

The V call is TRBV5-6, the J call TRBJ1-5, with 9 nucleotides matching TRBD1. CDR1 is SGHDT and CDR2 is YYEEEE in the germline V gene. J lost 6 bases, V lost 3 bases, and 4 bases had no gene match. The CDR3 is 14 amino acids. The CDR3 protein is CASSWGQGGQPQHF. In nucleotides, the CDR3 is TGTGCCAGCAGCTGGGGACAGGGTGGTCAGCCCCAGCATTTT.

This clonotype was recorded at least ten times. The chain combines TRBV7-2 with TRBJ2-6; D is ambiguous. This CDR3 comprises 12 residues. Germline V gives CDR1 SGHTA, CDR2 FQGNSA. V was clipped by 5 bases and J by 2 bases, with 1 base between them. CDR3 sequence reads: CASSPGANVLTF. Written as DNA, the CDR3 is TGTGCCAGCAGCCCTGGGGCCAACGTCCTGACTTTC.

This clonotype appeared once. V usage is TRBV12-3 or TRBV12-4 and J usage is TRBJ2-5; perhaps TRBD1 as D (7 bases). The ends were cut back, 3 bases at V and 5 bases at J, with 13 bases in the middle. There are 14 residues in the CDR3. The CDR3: CASSFTGAGETQYF. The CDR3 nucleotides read TGTGCCAGCAGTTTCACAGGGGCGGGGGAGACCCAGTACTTC.

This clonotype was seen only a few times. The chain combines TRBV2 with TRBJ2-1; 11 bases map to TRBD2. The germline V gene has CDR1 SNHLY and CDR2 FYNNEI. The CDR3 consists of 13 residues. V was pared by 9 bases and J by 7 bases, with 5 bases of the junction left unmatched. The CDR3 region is CASYSGRVNEQFF. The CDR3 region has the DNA TGTGCCAGTTATAGCGGGAGGGTAAATGAGCAGTTCTTC.

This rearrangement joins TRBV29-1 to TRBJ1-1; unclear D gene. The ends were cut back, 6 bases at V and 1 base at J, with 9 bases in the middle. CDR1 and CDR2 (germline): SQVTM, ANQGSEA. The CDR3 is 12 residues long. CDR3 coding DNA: TGCAGCGTACAACATCGGAACACTGAAGCTTTCTTT. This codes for CSVQHRNTEAFF.

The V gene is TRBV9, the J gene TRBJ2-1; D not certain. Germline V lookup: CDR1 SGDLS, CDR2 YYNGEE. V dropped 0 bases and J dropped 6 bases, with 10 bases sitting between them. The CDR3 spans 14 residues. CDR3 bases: TGTGCCAGCAGCGTAGCTGCCGCCCGCAATGAGCAGTTCTTC. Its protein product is CASSVAAARNEQFF. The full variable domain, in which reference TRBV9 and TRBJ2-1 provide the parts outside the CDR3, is DSGVTQTPKHLITATGQRVTLRCSPRSGDLSVYWYQQSLDQGLQFLIQYYNGEERAKGNILERFSAQQFPDLHSELNLSSLELGDSALYFCASSVAAARNEQFFGPGTRLTVL.

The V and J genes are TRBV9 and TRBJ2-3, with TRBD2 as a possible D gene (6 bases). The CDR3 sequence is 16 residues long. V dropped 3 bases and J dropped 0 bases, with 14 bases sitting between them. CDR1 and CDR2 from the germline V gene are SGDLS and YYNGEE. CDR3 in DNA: TGTGCCAGCAGCGCCCTTAGCGGACCTAGCACAGATACGCAGTATTTT. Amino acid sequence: CASSALSGPSTDTQYF.

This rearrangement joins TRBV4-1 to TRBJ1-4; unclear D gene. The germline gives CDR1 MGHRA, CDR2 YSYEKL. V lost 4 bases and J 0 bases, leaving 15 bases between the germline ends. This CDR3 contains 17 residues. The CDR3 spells CASSPGPQRATNEKLFF. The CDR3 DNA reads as TGCGCCAGCAGCCCCGGCCCCCAAAGAGCAACTAATGAAAAACTGTTTTTT.

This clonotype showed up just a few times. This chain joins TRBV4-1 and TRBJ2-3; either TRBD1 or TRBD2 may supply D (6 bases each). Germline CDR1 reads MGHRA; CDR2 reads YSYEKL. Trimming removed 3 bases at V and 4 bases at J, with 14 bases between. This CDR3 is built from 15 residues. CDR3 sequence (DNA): TGCGCCAGCAGCCAGTCGGGGGCAGGGGCAGATACGCAGTATTTT. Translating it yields CASSQSGAGADTQYF.

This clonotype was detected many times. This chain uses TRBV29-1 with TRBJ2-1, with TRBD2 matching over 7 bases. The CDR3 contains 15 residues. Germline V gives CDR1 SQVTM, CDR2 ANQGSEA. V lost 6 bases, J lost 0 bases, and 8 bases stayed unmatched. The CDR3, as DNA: TGCAGCGTCTCCAGGGACTACACCTCCTACAATGAGCAGTTCTTC. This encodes CSVSRDYTSYNEQFF.